The rows below give T cell receptor beta chains drawn from one sample of a study of blood T cells in healthy people across ages. Each CDR3 protein gets one entry after TCRdb re-called the 5' RACE reads with MiXCR. The sample has 800,000 to 950,000 distinct CDR3 sequences, around 36% seen once. Material: blood. The receptors come from a man younger than 35 in good health. The CDR3 runs from the conserved cysteine through the conserved F or W. D genes are given only for firm matches.

>TRBJ2-1|TRBV6-5|.|14
CASSYGLGLSEQFF
>TRBJ2-7|TRBV29-1|.|11
CSVPNNSEQYF
>TRBJ1-5|TRBV30|TRBD1|17
CAWSDGQVVQINQPQHF
>TRBJ2-7|TRBV7-6|TRBD2|15
CASSPASGLHNEQYF
>TRBJ2-3|TRBV6-1|TRBD1|14
CASRMGQGISPQYF
>TRBJ2-1|TRBV29-1|TRBD2|13
CSPGTSGGSEQFF
>TRBJ2-3|TRBV7-2|TRBD2|16
CASSLSGAGGEDTQYF
>TRBJ1-2|TRBV29-1|.|13
CSVQRPGQYGYTF
>TRBJ1-6|TRBV20-1|TRBD1|15
CSAIVGDRGSSPLHF
>TRBJ2-1|TRBV25-1|TRBD1|17
CASSEFFRGTGYNEQFF
>TRBJ1-2|TRBV4-3|TRBD1|15
CASSQEGRGRYGYTF
>TRBJ1-4|TRBV10-3|TRBD1|16
CAISGTGGLTNEKLFF
>TRBJ2-3|TRBV5-1|.|14
CASSPSPGSDTQYF
>TRBJ2-7|TRBV12-3/TRBV12-4|TRBD1|15
CASSTGASSYNEQYF
>TRBJ2-1|TRBV24-1|TRBD1|15
CATSDPGTGNNEQFF
>TRBJ2-1|TRBV20-1|TRBD2|14
CSALAGGTYNEQFF
>TRBJ1-1|TRBV29-1|.|14
CSVVFEDKNTEAFF
>.|TRBV6-2/TRBV6-3|TRBD2|19
CASSYRSSGRDVLTYEQYF
>TRBJ1-2|TRBV6-5|TRBD1|16
CASSRRQGGTNYGYTF
>TRBJ1-2|TRBV4-3|TRBD1|18
CASSQDVAGGLFNYGYTF
>TRBJ1-6|TRBV4-1|.|14
CASSQGPVNSPLHF
>TRBJ2-1|TRBV6-2/TRBV6-3|TRBD2|20
CASSYSMLAGDQSSYNEQFF
>TRBJ2-5|TRBV20-1|TRBD2|15
CSARSPLAVQETQYF
>TRBJ1-6|TRBV21-1|.|14
CASSKTPPDSPLHF